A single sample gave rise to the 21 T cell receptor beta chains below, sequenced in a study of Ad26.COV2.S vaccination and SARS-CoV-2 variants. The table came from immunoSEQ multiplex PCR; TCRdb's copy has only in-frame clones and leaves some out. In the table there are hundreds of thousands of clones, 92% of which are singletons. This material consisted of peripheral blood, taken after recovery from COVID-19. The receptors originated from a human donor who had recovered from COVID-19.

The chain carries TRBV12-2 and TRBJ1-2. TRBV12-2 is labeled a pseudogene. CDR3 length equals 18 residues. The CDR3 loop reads CASRLPRRGRTHTYGYTF. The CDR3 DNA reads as TGTGCAAGTCGCTTACCCCGACGGGGGAGGACCCATACCTATGGCTACACCTTC.

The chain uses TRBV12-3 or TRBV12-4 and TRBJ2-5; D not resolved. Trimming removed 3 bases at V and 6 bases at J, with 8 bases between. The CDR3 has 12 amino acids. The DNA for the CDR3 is TGTGCCAGCAGTTTGGTTGGAAAGACCCAGTACTTC. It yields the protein CASSLVGKTQYF.

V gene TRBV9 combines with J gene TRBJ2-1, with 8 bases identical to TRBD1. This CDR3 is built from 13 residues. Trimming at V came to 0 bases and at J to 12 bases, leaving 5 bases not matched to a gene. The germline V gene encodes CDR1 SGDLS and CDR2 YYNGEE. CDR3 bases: TGTGCCAGCAGCGTAGTCGCAGGGGGCCGGCAGTTCTTC. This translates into CASSVVAGGRQFF.

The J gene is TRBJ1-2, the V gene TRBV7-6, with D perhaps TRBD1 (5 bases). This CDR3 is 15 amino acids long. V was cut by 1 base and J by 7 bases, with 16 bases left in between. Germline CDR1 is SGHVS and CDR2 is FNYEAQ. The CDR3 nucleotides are TGTGCCAGCAGCTTAGGCTTAGGGGATGCGGCTGGCTACACCTTC. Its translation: CASSLGLGDAAGYTF.

CDR3 sequence: CASSTAIGTDTQYF. The CDR3 DNA reads TGTGCCAGTAGTACCGCGATCGGCACAGATACGCAGTATTTT. This chain joins TRBV19 and TRBJ2-3, with D unclear. There are 14 residues in the CDR3. From germline, CDR1 is LNHDA and CDR2 SQIVND (reference sequence). With 4 bases removed from V and 1 base from J, the gap between germline ends came to 9 bases.

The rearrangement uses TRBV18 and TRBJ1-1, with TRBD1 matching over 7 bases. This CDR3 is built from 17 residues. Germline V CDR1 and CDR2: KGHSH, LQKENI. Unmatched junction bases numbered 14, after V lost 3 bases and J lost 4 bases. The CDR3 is CASSPKGASALGTEAFF. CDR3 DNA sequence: TGTGCCAGCTCACCTAAGGGGGCTTCGGCATTGGGCACTGAAGCTTTCTTT.

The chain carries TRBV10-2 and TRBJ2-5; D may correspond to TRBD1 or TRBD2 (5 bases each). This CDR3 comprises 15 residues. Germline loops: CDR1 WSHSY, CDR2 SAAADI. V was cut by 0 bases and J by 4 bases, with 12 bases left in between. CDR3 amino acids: CASSESGAAGETQYF. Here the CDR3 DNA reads TGCGCCAGCAGTGAGTCCGGGGCGGCCGGAGAGACCCAGTACTTC.

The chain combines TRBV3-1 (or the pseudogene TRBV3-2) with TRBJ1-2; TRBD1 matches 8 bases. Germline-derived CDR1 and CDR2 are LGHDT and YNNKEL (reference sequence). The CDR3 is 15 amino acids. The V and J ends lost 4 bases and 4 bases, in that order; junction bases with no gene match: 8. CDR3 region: CASSPNDRGFYGYTF. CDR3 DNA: TGTGCCAGCAGCCCTAACGACAGGGGATTCTATGGCTACACCTTC.

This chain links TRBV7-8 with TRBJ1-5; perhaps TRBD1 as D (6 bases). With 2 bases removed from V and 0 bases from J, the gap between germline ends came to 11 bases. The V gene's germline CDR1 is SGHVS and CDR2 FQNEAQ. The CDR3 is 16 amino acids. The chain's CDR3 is CASSLSDSSSNQPQHF. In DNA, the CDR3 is TGTGCCAGCAGCTTATCGGACAGCAGTAGCAATCAGCCCCAGCATTTT.

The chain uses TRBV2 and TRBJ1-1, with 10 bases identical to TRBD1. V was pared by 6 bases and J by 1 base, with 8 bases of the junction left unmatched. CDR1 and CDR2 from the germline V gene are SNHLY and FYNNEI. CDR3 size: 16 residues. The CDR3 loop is CASRVTGGVENTEAFF. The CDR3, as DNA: TGTGCCAGCAGAGTGACAGGGGGCGTTGAGAACACTGAAGCTTTCTTT.

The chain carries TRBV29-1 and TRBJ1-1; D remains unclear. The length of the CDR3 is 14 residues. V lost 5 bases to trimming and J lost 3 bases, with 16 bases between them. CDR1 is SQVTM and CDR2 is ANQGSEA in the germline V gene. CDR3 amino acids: CSVIPRHGDTEAFF. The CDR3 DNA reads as TGCAGCGTTATCCCTAGACACGGAGACACTGAAGCTTTCTTT.

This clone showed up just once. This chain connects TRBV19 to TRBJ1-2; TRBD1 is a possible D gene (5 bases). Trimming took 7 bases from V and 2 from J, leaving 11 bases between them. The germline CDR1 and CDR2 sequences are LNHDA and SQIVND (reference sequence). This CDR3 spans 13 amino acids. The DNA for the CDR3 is TGTGCCAGTACCCCGGGACTCAACTATGGCTACACCTTC. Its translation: CASTPGLNYGYTF.

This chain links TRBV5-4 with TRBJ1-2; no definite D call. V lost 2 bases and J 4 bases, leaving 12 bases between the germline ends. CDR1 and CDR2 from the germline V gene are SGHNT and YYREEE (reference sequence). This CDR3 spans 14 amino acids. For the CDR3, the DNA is TGTGCCAGCAGCTTCTCAGGAGAAATCTATGGCTACACCTTC. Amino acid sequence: CASSFSGEIYGYTF.

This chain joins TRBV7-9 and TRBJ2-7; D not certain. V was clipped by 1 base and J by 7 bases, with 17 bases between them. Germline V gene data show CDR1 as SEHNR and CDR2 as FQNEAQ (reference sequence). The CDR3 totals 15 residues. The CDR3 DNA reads TGTGCCAGCAGCTTAGAAGGCCGGGCTGGAGAGGAGCAGTACTTC. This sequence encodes CASSLEGRAGEEQYF. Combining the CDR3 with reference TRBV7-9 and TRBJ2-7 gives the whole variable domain DTGVSQNPRHKITKRGQNVTFRCDPISEHNRLYWYRQTLGQGPEFLTYFQNEAQLEKSRLLSDRFSAERPKGSFSTLEIQRTEQGDSAMYLCASSLEGRAGEEQYFGPGTRLTVT.

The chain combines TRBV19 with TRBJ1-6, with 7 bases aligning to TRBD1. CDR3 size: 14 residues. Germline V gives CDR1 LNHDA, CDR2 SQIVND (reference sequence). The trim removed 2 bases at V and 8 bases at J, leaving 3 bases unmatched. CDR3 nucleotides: TGTGCCAGTAGTATACGACAGGGTGATTCACCCCTCCACTTT. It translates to CASSIRQGDSPLHF.

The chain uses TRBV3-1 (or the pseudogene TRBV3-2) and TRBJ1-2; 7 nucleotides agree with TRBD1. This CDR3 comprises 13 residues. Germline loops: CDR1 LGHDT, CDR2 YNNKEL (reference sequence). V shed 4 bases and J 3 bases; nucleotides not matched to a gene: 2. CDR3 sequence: CASSPTGDYGYTF. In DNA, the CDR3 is TGTGCCAGCAGCCCTACAGGGGACTATGGCTACACCTTC.

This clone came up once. The CDR3 coding sequence is TGTGCCAGCGACGCGGGGACAGCGGCTATGTCCTACGAGCAGTACTTC. Protein: CASDAGTAAMSYEQYF. This chain connects TRBV7-9 to TRBJ2-7, with D possibly TRBD1 on 7 matching bases. The V end was cut by 8 bases, the J end by 1 base, with 21 bases between. The germline V gene encodes CDR1 SEHNR and CDR2 FQNEAQ (reference sequence). The CDR3 covers 16 residues. The full variable domain, its missing parts supplied by reference TRBV7-9 and TRBJ2-7, is DTGVSQNPRHKITKRGQNVTFRCDPISEHNRLYWYRQTLGQGPEFLTYFQNEAQLEKSRLLSDRFSAERPKGSFSTLEIQRTEQGDSAMYLCASDAGTAAMSYEQYFGPGTRLTVT.

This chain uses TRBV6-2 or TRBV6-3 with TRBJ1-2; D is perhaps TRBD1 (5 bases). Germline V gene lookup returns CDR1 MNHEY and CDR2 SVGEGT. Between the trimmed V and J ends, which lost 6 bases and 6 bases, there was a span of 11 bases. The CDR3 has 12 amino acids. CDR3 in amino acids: CASSQDKHGYTF. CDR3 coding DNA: TGTGCCAGCAGCCAGGACAAGCATGGCTACACCTTC.

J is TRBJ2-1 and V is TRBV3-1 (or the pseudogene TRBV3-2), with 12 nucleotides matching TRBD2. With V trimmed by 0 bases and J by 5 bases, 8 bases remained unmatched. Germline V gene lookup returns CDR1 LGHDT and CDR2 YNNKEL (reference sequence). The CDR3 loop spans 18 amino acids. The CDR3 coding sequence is TGTGCCAGCAGCCAAGATTTTATGCTAGCGGGGGGGAACAATGAGCAGTTCTTC. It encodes CASSQDFMLAGGNNEQFF.

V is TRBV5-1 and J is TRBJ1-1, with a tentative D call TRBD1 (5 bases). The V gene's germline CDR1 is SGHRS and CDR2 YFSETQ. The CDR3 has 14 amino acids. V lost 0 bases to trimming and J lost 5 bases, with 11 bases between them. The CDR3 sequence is CASSLDQGGTEAFF. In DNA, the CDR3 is TGCGCCAGCAGCTTGGACCAGGGTGGGACTGAAGCTTTCTTT.

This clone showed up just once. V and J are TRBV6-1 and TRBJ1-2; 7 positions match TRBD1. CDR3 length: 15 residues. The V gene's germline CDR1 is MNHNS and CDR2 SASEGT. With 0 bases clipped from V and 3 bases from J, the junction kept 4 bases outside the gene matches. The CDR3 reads CASSEAQGGYYGYTF. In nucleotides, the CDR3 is TGTGCCAGCAGTGAAGCCCAGGGGGGTTACTATGGCTACACCTTC.